This TCR beta chain was identified during a study of shared clonotypes between healthy human individuals. General study results and limits: Naive subsets generally had larger estimated richness than memory subsets.

Sequenced by immunoSEQ multiplex PCR; TCRdb stores in-frame clones only, minus some. The table has some 1 million clones, roughly 80% seen once. This clone showed up just once. The antigen is not known. Just one base apart from a much larger clone, this may be a read error. Other DNA sequences within the sample encode an identical CDR3. Germline CDR1 is SGHRS and CDR2 is YFSETQ. The CDR3 totals 16 residues. The V end was cut by 0 bases, the J end by 1 base, with 12 bases between. The investigators split CD4+ cells into a CD45RA+ naive subset and a CD45RA-negative memory subset. The receptor comes from a man aged 18-30 years in good health. The sequenced sample was memory CD4+ T cells sorted from blood. The subset is: CD45RA-negative fraction. This chain joins TRBV5-1 and TRBJ2-3; D perhaps matches TRBD1 (5 bases). The chain's CDR3 is CASSLEGHSGTDTQYF. The DNA of the CDR3 is TGCGCCAGCAGCTTGGAGGGGCACTCTGGCACAGATACGCAGTATTTT.